The next 8 T cell receptor beta chains were all read from a single sample in a study of monozygotic twins with inflammatory bowel disease. Following a re-call of the 5' RACE reads, TCRdb has one entry per CDR3 protein and lacks DNA. In all, the sample yields approximately 140,000 distinct CDR3 sequences. Source material: blood. These receptors came from a human donor with ulcerative colitis or Crohn's disease, or a healthy co-twin of an affected twin (not recorded which).

J is TRBJ2-7 and V is TRBV7-9; the D call from TCRdb, TRBD1, cannot be confirmed without DNA. The length of the CDR3 is 15 residues. Germline assignment: CDR1 SEHNR and CDR2 FQNEAQ (reference sequence). The CDR3 is CASSLGGQGLYEQYF.

This rearrangement joins TRBV3-1 to TRBJ1-3. The CDR3 is made up of 13 amino acids. CDR1 and CDR2 (germline): LGHDT, YNNKEL (reference sequence). CDR3: CASSTTSGNTIYF. The full variable domain, completed using reference TRBV3-1 and TRBJ1-3, is DTAVSQTPKYLVTQMGNDKSIKCEQNLGHDTMYWYKQDSKKFLKIMFSYNNKELIINETVPNRFSPKSPDKAHLNLHINSLELGDSAVYFCASSTTSGNTIYFGEGSWLTVV.

The V gene is TRBV5-5, the J gene TRBJ2-6. The CDR3 has 17 residues. Germline lookup yields CDR1 SGHKS and CDR2 YYEKEE (reference sequence). The CDR3 sequence is CASSLAGRQTGANVLTF. Combining the CDR3 with reference TRBV5-5 and TRBJ2-6 gives the whole variable domain DAGVTQSPTHLIKTRGQQVTLRCSPISGHKSVSWYQQVLGQGPQFIFQYYEKEERGRGNFPDRFSARQFPNYSSELNVNALLLGDSALYLCASSLAGRQTGANVLTFGAGSRLTVL.

This sequence joins TRBV5-1 and TRBJ2-5; checking the TCRdb D call of TRBD2 is not possible without DNA. Per the germline V gene, CDR1 is SGHRS and CDR2 is YFSETQ. This CDR3 spans 18 amino acids. The CDR3 here is CASRISPGGLADQETQYF.

This chain uses TRBV11-2 with TRBJ2-3; TCRdb designates TRBD2, a call that cannot be tested without DNA. Germline values: CDR1 SGHAT, CDR2 FQNNGV. CDR3 size: 18 residues. CDR3 sequence reads: CASSLWVFVGRSTDTQYF. Complete variable domain (other parts from reference TRBV11-2 and TRBJ2-3): EAGVAQSPRYKIIEKRQSVAFWCNPISGHATLYWYQQILGQGPKLLIQFQNNGVVDDSQLPKDRFSAERLKGVDSTLKIQPAKLEDSAVYLCASSLWVFVGRSTDTQYFGPGTRLTVL.

This rearrangement joins TRBV5-1 to TRBJ2-7; TCRdb's D call, TRBD2, is unchecked because there is no DNA. CDR1 SGHRS and CDR2 YFSETQ come from the germline V gene. The CDR3 length is 14 residues. The CDR3 loop reads CASSASPPGYEQYF.

The chain uses TRBV6-5 and TRBJ2-3; TCRdb designates TRBD1, a call that cannot be tested without DNA. The germline V gene has CDR1 MNHEY and CDR2 SVGAGI. The CDR3 length is 16 residues. The CDR3 loop is CASSYRGLPFPDTQYF.

The rearrangement joins TRBV6-1 to TRBJ2-3; the D call of TRBD1 rests on TCRdb alone, since no DNA is present to check it. Germline CDR1 and CDR2: MNHNS and SASEGT. The CDR3 sequence is 14 residues long. Here the CDR3 reads CASRPTAKRDTQYF.